Presented here are 29 T cell receptor beta chains from one specimen sequenced in a study of tumor-infiltrating lymphocytes in primary liver carcinoma. Researchers generated TCR beta cDNA from approximately 0.55 ug of total RNA, relying on a constant-region primer. Nested multiplex PCR, run for three rounds with slightly modified ARM-PCR, yielded TCR beta libraries. The first two PCR rounds used TRBV1-TRBV30 primers with a Cbeta primer, about 9 cycles each. Each CDR3 protein is one row after TCRdb ran MiXCR on the multiplex PCR reads. The sample carries approximately 74,000 distinct CDR3 sequences, over 70% recorded once. The approximately 17-32 mg bulk tissue piece was not sorted before simultaneous RNA and DNA extraction. Material for sequencing was liver tumor tissue from sampling region 4. Subset meaning: tumor region T4, right-lateral pole. The receptors derive from a woman aged 60-75 years with primary liver carcinoma and hepatitis B virus infection.

In its sample, this clonotype was seen many times. This chain links TRBV28 with TRBJ2-5; D ambiguous. Trimming removed 3 bases at V and 5 bases at J, with 16 bases between. CDR3 size: 15 residues. CDR1 and CDR2 from the germline V gene are MDHEN and SYDVKM. The CDR3 nucleotides are TGTGCCAGCAGTTTGCCCTACTCGACGAGCGAGACCCAGTACTTC. It yields the protein CASSLPYSTSETQYF.

Notes on this clonotype: No conserved phenylalanine or tryptophan is present at the end of the CDR3, so a read error is the likely explanation. The V and J genes are TRBV6-5 and TRBJ2-1, with D tentatively TRBD2 (5 bases). This CDR3 has 16 residues. The germline V gene encodes CDR1 MNHEY and CDR2 SVGAGI. CDR3 sequence: CAGSYRPAVDYNEQFI. The CDR3 coding sequence is TGCGCCGGCAGTTACCGTCCAGCGGTGGATTACAATGAGCAGTTCATC.

This clonotype has at least ten counts. The chain employs TRBV11-1 and TRBJ2-4; 10 bases align to TRBD2. There are 17 residues in the CDR3. CDR1 is SGHAT and CDR2 is FQDESV in the germline V gene (reference sequence). After removal of 4 bases from V and 3 bases from J, the junction contained 9 bases not matched to a gene. The DNA of the CDR3 is TGTGCCAGCAGCTCGAGAAGGACTAGCGGTAACAAAAACATTCAGTACTTC. Amino acid sequence: CASSSRRTSGNKNIQYF.

Details on this clonotype: One junction end does not reproduce the germline sequence, and a read error may be involved. This rearrangement joins TRBV12-3 or TRBV12-4 to TRBJ1-1; maybe TRBD1 (5 bases). The CDR3 runs to 14 residues. The CDR3 protein is CVSSLDSQYTEAFF. DNA of the CDR3: TGTGTCAGCAGTTTAGACAGTCAGTACACTGAAGCTTTCTTT.

Details on this clonotype: The CDR3 carries no conserved terminal phenylalanine or tryptophan, so it likely arises from a read error. V usage is TRBV11-2 and J usage is TRBJ1-2, with unresolved D. CDR1 and CDR2 from the germline V gene are SGHAT and FQNNGV. The CDR3 runs 14 residues. V was clipped by 2 bases and J by 6 bases, with 13 bases between them. The CDR3 DNA reads as TGTGCCAGCAGCTTATCGACGGTTCTCGATGGCTACACCCTC. This gives the protein CASSLSTVLDGYTL.

This clonotype was observed at least ten times. The chain uses TRBV12-3 or TRBV12-4 and TRBJ1-1; D uncertain. V was trimmed by 5 bases and J by 4 bases, leaving 14 bases between them. CDR3 length equals 14 residues. The CDR3 DNA sequence: TGTGCCAGCAGTAGCAGAGCCGCGGGCACTGAAGCTTTCTTT. It codes for CASSSRAAGTEAFF.

This chain links TRBV11-2 with TRBJ2-3, with D hard to call. Per the germline V gene, CDR1 is SGHAT and CDR2 is FQNNGV. The CDR3 sequence is 16 residues long. V gave up 5 bases and J gave up 9 bases, with 24 bases separating them. The CDR3 DNA is TGTGCCAGCAGCAACCAGGAGACATTCTTATCAGGCACGCAGTATTTT. Encoded protein: CASSNQETFLSGTQYF.

V usage is TRBV29-1 and J usage is TRBJ2-3, with unresolved D. Germline CDR1 and CDR2: SQVTM and ANQGSEA. V shed 3 bases and J shed 5 bases, with 24 bases lying between them. The CDR3 loop spans 17 amino acids. The CDR3 nucleotides are TGCAGCGTTGAGCAAACCCCGGACGGAAGCCTTGAAGATACGCAGTATTTT. It codes for CSVEQTPDGSLEDTQYF.

The chain uses TRBV11-2 and TRBJ2-3; no clear D. The CDR3 loop spans 16 amino acids. Trimming took off 2 bases at V and 1 base at J, with 13 bases between the two ends. Germline CDR1 is SGHAT and CDR2 is FQNNGV. The CDR3 DNA follows: TGTGCCAGCAGCTTATTCAGTGGAACTGGCACAGATACGCAGTATTTT. Residues: CASSLFSGTGTDTQYF. Using reference TRBV11-2 and TRBJ2-3 for the parts outside the CDR3, the full variable domain is EAGVAQSPRYKIIEKRQSVAFWCNPISGHATLYWYQQILGQGPKLLIQFQNNGVVDDSQLPKDRFSAERLKGVDSTLKIQPAKLEDSAVYLCASSLFSGTGTDTQYFGPGTRLTVL.

About this clonotype itself: One end of the junction varies from germline; a read error may be responsible. The genes are TRBV28 and TRBJ1-5; D perhaps matches TRBD1 (6 bases). From germline, CDR1 is MDHEN and CDR2 SYDVKM. This CDR3 has 15 amino acids. Here the CDR3 DNA reads TGTGCCGGCAGTTCGTCAGGGGCGGTCAATCAGCCCCAGCATTTT. This translates into CAGSSSGAVNQPQHF.

This clonotype was seen repeatedly, ten times or more. The chain recombines TRBV10-3 with TRBJ2-5, with a weak D call TRBD2 (6 bases). V lost 8 bases and J lost 4, with 14 bases in between. The CDR3 is 13 amino acids. The V gene's germline CDR1 is ENHRY and CDR2 SYGVKD. CDR3 amino acids: CAISGGKGETQYF. CDR3 nucleotides: TGTGCCATCTCCGGGGGAAAGGGAGAGACCCAGTACTTC.

CDR3 bases: TGCAGCATTGGGGACGGGACCCTCGTAAATACGCAGTATTTT. Protein product: CSIGDGTLVNTQYF. This chain joins TRBV29-1 and TRBJ2-3; either TRBD1 or TRBD2 may supply D (5 bases each). The CDR3 contains 14 residues. V shed 8 bases and J shed 7 bases, with 22 bases lying between them. CDR1 is SQVTM and CDR2 is ANQGSEA in the germline V gene.

The table lists this clonotype with a few counts. This may come from a read error, since a much larger clone is one base off. The gene calls are TRBV5-4 and TRBJ2-2, with D uncertain. Germline lookup yields CDR1 SGHNT and CDR2 YYREEE (reference sequence). Trimming pared 3 bases from V and 4 bases from J, leaving 4 bases between. The CDR3 sequence is 12 residues long. CDR3 bases: TGTGCCAGCAGCTCGACCACCGGGGAGCTGTTTTTT. Amino acids: CASSSTTGELFF.

The chain carries TRBV12-3 or TRBV12-4 and TRBJ1-1; D gene uncertain. This CDR3 is built from 14 residues. This chain's CDR3 is CVGTYQHPNTEAFF. The DNA for the CDR3 is TGTGTCGGCACCTACCAGCACCCGAACACTGAAGCTTTCTTT.

This clonotype occurred many times. The chain has TRBV6-5 and TRBJ1-5; no definite D call. V gave up 0 bases and J gave up 4 bases, with 10 bases separating them. CDR1 is MNHEY, CDR2 SVGAGI, per germline. The length of the CDR3 is 15 residues. This CDR3 reads CASSYSGGGNQPQHF. The CDR3 nucleotides read TGTGCCAGCAGTTACTCTGGCGGTGGGAATCAGCCCCAGCATTTT.

V usage is TRBV20-1 and J usage is TRBJ1-5, with 9 bases lining up with TRBD1. J gave up 7 bases and V 2 bases, and 12 bases lay outside the gene matches. Germline values: CDR1 DFQATT, CDR2 SNEGSKA (reference sequence). The CDR3 totals 16 residues. Written as DNA, the CDR3 is TGCAGTGCTAGATTACCCCGGACAGGGGCGGGACAGCCCCAGCATTTT. Encoded protein: CSARLPRTGAGQPQHF.

This clonotype was seen many times. The J gene is TRBJ2-7, the V gene TRBV18; the D gene is possibly TRBD2 (5 bases). The germline V and J ends were trimmed by 0 bases and 6 bases, with 9 bases remaining between them. CDR1 is KGHSH, CDR2 LQKENI, per germline. The CDR3 loop spans 13 amino acids. The CDR3, as DNA: TGTGCCAGCTCACCACCGAGCGGACCCGAGCAGTACTTC. Protein sequence: CASSPPSGPEQYF.

This chain uses TRBV9 with TRBJ2-1; D not resolved. CDR3 length: 16 residues. CDR1 is SGDLS, CDR2 YYNGEE, per germline. The V end lost 2 bases, the J end lost 0 bases, and 12 bases lay between the germline ends. In DNA form, the CDR3 reads TGTGCCAGCAGCGTTGGGTCCCAGCACTCCTACAATGAGCAGTTCTTC. Residues: CASSVGSQHSYNEQFF.

Notes on this clonotype: A much more abundant neighbour one base away suggests this may be a read error. V is TRBV5-1 and J is TRBJ1-1; D unclear. The CDR3 consists of 16 residues. Looked up from germline, CDR1 is SGHRS and CDR2 is YFSETQ. With 0 bases removed from V and 2 bases from J, the gap between germline ends came to 14 bases. The CDR3 protein is CASSLDAVEFNTEAFF. CDR3 DNA: TGCGCCAGCAGCTTGGATGCAGTGGAGTTCAACACTGAAGCTTTCTTT.

To note about this clonotype: The junction departs from germline at one end; a sequencing error may be responsible. The chain uses TRBV6-1 and TRBJ2-1; 11 bases agree with TRBD2. This CDR3 spans 14 amino acids. Looked up from germline, CDR1 is MNHNS and CDR2 is SASEGT. The CDR3 loop is CTSSVAGGLSEQFF. The CDR3, as DNA: TGTACCAGCAGTGTAGCGGGAGGGCTTAGTGAGCAGTTCTTC.

About this clonotype: At one of its ends the junction is not consistent with the germline gene, which may arise from a read error. The chain links TRBV6-6 to TRBJ2-7; the match to TRBD2 covers 8 bases. The CDR3 extends over 14 amino acids. Looked up from germline, CDR1 is MNHNY and CDR2 is SVGAGI (reference sequence). The CDR3 bases are TGTGCCAACAGTAGCGGGACTAGGACCTACGAGCAGCACTTC. Amino acid sequence: CANSSGTRTYEQHF.

The V and J genes are TRBV12-3 or TRBV12-4 and TRBJ2-5, with 8 bases fitting TRBD2. The CDR3 length is 11 residues. In DNA, the CDR3 is TGTGCTAGCGGGAACCAAGAGACCCAGTACTTC. Translated, it gives CASGNQETQYF.

V is TRBV6-1 and J is TRBJ2-7; tentatively, D is TRBD2 (6 bases). Trimming stripped 6 bases from V and 11 bases from J, with 23 bases between. Looked up from germline, CDR1 is MNHNS and CDR2 is SASEGT. This CDR3 contains 14 residues. The DNA of the CDR3 is TGTGCCAGCAGATGGGAGGATAGCTCCTACGATGAGTACTTC. This encodes CASRWEDSSYDEYF.

As to this clonotype: Its ends do not fully match the called genes, so a read error is possible. The chain uses TRBV29-1 and TRBJ2-1, with 11 bases identical to TRBD2. Germline V lookup: CDR1 SQVTM, CDR2 ANQGSEA. The CDR3 has 14 amino acids. CDR3 loop: CSVALAGVYNEQFF. CDR3 nucleotides: TGCAGCGTTGCACTAGCGGGGGTATACAATGAACAGTTCTTC.

On this clonotype: This clone may be a read error of a much larger clone one base away. The chain combines TRBV28 with TRBJ1-3; D unclear. Trimming left V 7 bases short and J 1 base short, with 14 bases between. CDR3 length: 15 amino acids. Germline CDR1 reads MDHEN; CDR2 reads SYDVKM. CDR3: CASTPGPGSGNTIYF. The CDR3 bases are TGTGCCAGCACACCCGGGCCTGGGTCTGGAAACACCATATATTTT.

A note on this clonotype: It may be a read error: a sequence one base away is much more abundant. The rearrangement joins TRBV5-4 to TRBJ2-5; TRBD1 might be the D (6 bases). Germline V gene sequence: CDR1 SGHNT, CDR2 YYREEE (reference sequence). The CDR3 is made up of 18 amino acids. This CDR3 reads CVSSFGAPGHGNQETQYF. Here the CDR3 DNA reads TGTGTCAGCAGCTTTGGGGCCCCGGGACACGGAAACCAAGAGACCCAGTACTTC.

This clonotype is categorized as medium-sized (0.01 to 0.1%). The chain links TRBV11-3 to TRBJ1-1; D gene uncertain. Between the trimmed V and J ends, which lost 5 bases and 0 bases, there was a span of 13 bases. In germline, CDR1 is SGHNT, CDR2 YENEEA. The CDR3 loop spans 15 amino acids. The CDR3 loop is CASSLTVGMNTEAFF. In DNA form, the CDR3 reads TGTGCCAGCAGCCTAACAGTAGGGATGAACACTGAAGCTTTCTTT.

This clonotype showed up many times. This chain links TRBV4-1 with TRBJ1-3; 9 bases match TRBD1. The germline CDR1 and CDR2 sequences are MGHRA and YSYEKL. Losses at the gene ends were 4 bases for V and 2 bases for J; bases not matched to a gene: 12. The CDR3 loop spans 18 amino acids. The CDR3 is CASSPSGQGGLAGNTIYF. CDR3 in DNA: TGCGCCAGCAGCCCCTCGGGACAGGGAGGTTTGGCTGGAAACACCATATATTTT.

Points on this clonotype: Likely a read error: the CDR3 ends without its conserved phenylalanine or tryptophan. The chain combines TRBV4-1 with TRBJ2-1, with 7 nucleotides matching TRBD1. The CDR3 is made up of 16 amino acids. Germline V gene sequence: CDR1 MGHRA, CDR2 YSYEKL. V dropped 0 bases and J dropped 6; count of bases not matched to a gene: 8. CDR3 region: CASSQEGTALINEQFL. In DNA, the CDR3 is TGCGCCAGCAGCCAAGAGGGGACAGCCTTGATCAATGAGCAGTTCTTA.